A selection of T cell receptor beta chains follows, all from one sample in a study of T cells after yellow fever vaccination. TCRdb reprocessed the 5' RACE reads with MiXCR, giving one entry per CDR3 protein. Of a few hundred thousand distinct CDR3 sequences listed, less than 9.5% are singletons. The sequenced sample was CD4+ T cells sorted from PBMCs, obtained 5 days after the yellow fever booster vaccination. All receptors derive from a man younger than 35 who received the YFV17D yellow fever vaccine. The CDR3 runs from the conserved cysteine through the conserved F or W. Each record gives: CDR3 length, J gene, clone size, D gene, V gene, CDR3 protein, CDR3 DNA. A D gene is named only where the DNA matches it firmly. Size is stated for part of the rows, as once, few or many counts, or as a class when the clone is expanded.

14	TRBJ1-3	many	.	TRBV29-1	CSAETGLSGNTIYF	TGCAGCGCGGAGACAGGCCTCTCTGGAAACACCATATATTTT
15	TRBJ1-4	.	TRBD1	TRBV20-1	CSGVDPRQGHEKLFF	TGCAGTGGAGTGGATCCCCGACAGGGTCATGAAAAACTGTTTTTT
14	TRBJ2-5	many	.	TRBV29-1	CSATDAVNQETQYF	TGCAGCGCCACGGACGCAGTGAACCAAGAGACCCAGTACTTC
12	TRBJ2-3	few	.	TRBV27	CASSGTTDTQYF	TGTGCCAGCAGTGGGACAACAGATACGCAGTATTTT
18	TRBJ2-5	few	TRBD2	TRBV24-1	CATSAGGLAGALEETQYF	TGTGCCACCAGTGCTGGGGGGCTAGCGGGGGCCCTTGAGGAGACCCAGTACTTC
15	TRBJ1-1	.	.	TRBV6-5	CASSLSLGTDTEAFF	TGTGCCAGCAGTCTCTCCCTGGGGACGGACACTGAAGCTTTCTTT
12	TRBJ2-3	.	.	TRBV29-1	CSVGPLTDTQYF	TGCAGCGTGGGGCCCCTGACAGATACGCAGTATTTT
17	TRBJ2-3	.	TRBD1	TRBV27	CASSGTGGRYTTDTQYF	TGTGCCAGCAGTGGGACAGGGGGCCGGTATACCACAGATACGCAGTATTTT
16	TRBJ2-6	.	.	TRBV9	CASSVSGFSGANVLTF	TGTGCCAGCAGCGTATCAGGTTTCTCTGGGGCCAACGTCCTGACTTTC
13	TRBJ2-2	few	.	TRBV5-1	CASSSLRAGELFF	TGCGCCAGCAGCTCACTGCGGGCCGGGGAGCTGTTTTTT
14	TRBJ1-5	few	.	TRBV2	CATPGLDGNQPQHF	TGTGCCACTCCGGGACTCGATGGCAATCAGCCCCAGCATTTT
14	TRBJ1-5	few	TRBD1	TRBV20-1	CSARRGQGNQPQHF	TGCAGTGCCCGACGGGGACAGGGCAATCAGCCCCAGCATTTT
14	TRBJ2-3	.	TRBD2	TRBV20-1	CSAKRGGGGDTQYF	TGCAGTGCTAAGCGGGGGGGCGGTGGAGATACGCAGTATTTT
12	TRBJ1-1	few	.	TRBV20-1	CSAGLFRDEAFF	TGCAGTGCTGGCCTTTTCAGAGATGAAGCTTTCTTT
15	TRBJ2-2	.	TRBD2	TRBV4-3	CASSQAGGPPGELFF	TGCGCCAGCAGCCAAGCGGGGGGGCCCCCGGGCGAGCTGTTTTTT
13	TRBJ1-1	.	.	TRBV5-1	CASRVLDNTEAFF	TGCGCCAGCAGGGTTCTTGATAACACTGAAGCTTTCTTT
14	TRBJ2-6	many	.	TRBV5-1	CASSLRSGANVLTF	TGCGCCAGCAGCCTCAGATCTGGGGCCAACGTCCTGACTTTC
14	TRBJ1-1	.	.	TRBV5-1	CASSPIRVDAEAFF	TGCGCCAGCAGCCCCATTCGAGTCGACGCTGAAGCTTTCTTT
13	TRBJ2-3	.	.	TRBV30	CAWSLRSPDTQYF	TGTGCCTGGAGTCTTAGATCTCCAGATACGCAGTATTTT
13	TRBJ2-5	.	TRBD1	TRBV6-2/TRBV6-3	CASRTTGGETQYF	TGTGCCAGCAGAACGACAGGGGGGGAGACCCAGTACTTC
15	TRBJ2-5	.	TRBD2	TRBV12-3/TRBV12-4	CASSFGGGARETQYF	TGTGCCAGCAGTTTCGGCGGGGGGGCGCGAGAGACCCAGTACTTC
15	TRBJ2-3	few	.	TRBV12-3/TRBV12-4	CASHRGHPEGDTQYF	TGTGCCAGTCACCGGGGACACCCCGAGGGAGATACGCAGTATTTT
14	TRBJ1-2	few	.	TRBV11-2	CASSLIGQRGGYTF	TGTGCCAGCAGCTTAATCGGGCAGAGAGGTGGCTACACCTTC
16	TRBJ1-4	few	.	TRBV18	CASSPSGFGINEKLFF	TGTGCCAGCTCACCATCCGGGTTTGGGATTAATGAAAAACTGTTTTTT
17	TRBJ2-3	.	.	TRBV10-1	CASSESLSSIRTDTQYF	TGCGCCAGCAGTGAGTCCTTATCGTCGATCAGGACAGATACGCAGTATTTT
15	TRBJ1-5	many	TRBD1	TRBV5-1	CASSVGQYSNQPQHF	TGCGCCAGCAGCGTGGGACAGTATAGCAATCAGCCCCAGCATTTT
15	TRBJ2-5	.	.	TRBV11-2	CASSTERGLGETQYF	TGTGCCAGCAGCACAGAACGGGGGCTGGGGGAGACCCAGTACTTC
14	TRBJ1-5	.	.	TRBV19	CASGRGVSNQPQHF	TGTGCCAGTGGCCGCGGGGTAAGCAATCAGCCCCAGCATTTT
14	TRBJ2-7	few	.	TRBV3-1	CASSQAASILEQYF	TGTGCCAGCAGCCAAGCCGCTAGCATCCTCGAGCAGTACTTC
16	TRBJ2-5	few	.	TRBV7-9	CASSLGRSPAGETQYF	TGTGCCAGCAGCTTAGGGCGCTCCCCCGCAGGGGAGACCCAGTACTTC
14	TRBJ2-1	once	.	TRBV4-3	CASSQNRVYNEQFF	TGCGCCAGCAGCCAGAACAGGGTTTACAATGAGCAGTTCTTC
13	TRBJ2-4	.	.	TRBV12-2	CASRLAMVDGRDF	TGTGCAAGTCGCTTAGCGATGGTCGACGGGCGGGACTTC
14	TRBJ1-1	.	.	TRBV4-3	CASSEKYRETEAFF	TGCGCCAGCAGCGAGAAATACAGGGAAACTGAAGCTTTCTTT
13	TRBJ2-1	.	TRBD1	TRBV20-1	CSFSGQGQVEQFF	TGCAGTTTTTCGGGACAGGGGCAGGTTGAGCAGTTCTTC
14	TRBJ2-1	.	.	TRBV14	CASSQRQGGGEQFF	TGTGCCAGCAGCCAACGGCAGGGAGGTGGTGAGCAGTTCTTC
15	TRBJ2-5	.	.	TRBV11-2	CASSIPRPAGKTQYF	TGTGCCAGCAGCATCCCTCGACCGGCAGGGAAGACCCAGTACTTC
14	TRBJ1-5	few	.	TRBV29-1	CSIREGNSNQPQHF	TGCAGCATCCGGGAAGGAAATAGCAATCAGCCCCAGCATTTT
16	TRBJ2-6	few	.	TRBV18	CASSRTTSPGANVLTF	TGTGCCAGCTCACGGACTACCTCCCCTGGGGCCAACGTCCTGACTTTC
16	TRBJ2-7	few	TRBD1	TRBV5-1	CASSLTSGTGNYEQYF	TGCGCCAGCAGCTTGACCTCCGGGACAGGGAACTACGAGCAGTACTTC
18	TRBJ2-7	.	TRBD1	TRBV19	CASSTNSRGQGKPYEQYF	TGTGCCAGTAGTACCAATTCCCGGGGACAGGGAAAGCCCTACGAGCAGTACTTC
13	TRBJ2-7	many	.	TRBV5-1	CASSLDSCYEQYF	TGCGCCAGCAGCTTGGACAGTTGCTACGAGCAGTACTTC
14	TRBJ2-5	.	TRBD1	TRBV20-1	CSAPPGQGIETQYF	TGCAGTGCTCCTCCGGGACAGGGAATTGAGACCCAGTACTTC
13	TRBJ1-6	few	.	TRBV6-5	CASSGDLNSPLHF	TGTGCCAGCAGCGGGGACTTAAATTCACCCCTCCACTTT
15	TRBJ1-5	many	.	TRBV5-1	CASSLDGEAGQPQHF	TGCGCCAGCAGCTTGGATGGGGAGGCAGGTCAGCCCCAGCATTTT